This T cell receptor (beta chain) comes out of a study of neurological immune-mediated disorders. Time point given: technical triplicate 1. The study built sorted libraries from around 1 million CD4+ or CD8+ T cells. TCRdb recomputed calls from the 5' RACE reads with MiXCR, one row per CDR3 protein. Among tens of thousands of distinct CDR3 sequences, 13% were seen once, and the ten largest hold about 5.5%. Trimming stripped 3 bases from V and 2 bases from J, with 13 bases between. Germline CDR1 is DFQATT and CDR2 is SNEGSKA (reference sequence). CDR3 size: 14 residues. The sequenced material came from CD4+ T cells from blood. The clonotype originates from a female donor with HTLV-1-associated myelopathy (HAM/TSP). The rearrangement links TRBV20-1 to TRBJ1-2, with D unclear. CDR3 amino acids: CSASYLGGNYGYTF. CDR3 nucleotide sequence: TGCAGTGCTAGCTACTTAGGAGGGAACTATGGCTACACCTTC.